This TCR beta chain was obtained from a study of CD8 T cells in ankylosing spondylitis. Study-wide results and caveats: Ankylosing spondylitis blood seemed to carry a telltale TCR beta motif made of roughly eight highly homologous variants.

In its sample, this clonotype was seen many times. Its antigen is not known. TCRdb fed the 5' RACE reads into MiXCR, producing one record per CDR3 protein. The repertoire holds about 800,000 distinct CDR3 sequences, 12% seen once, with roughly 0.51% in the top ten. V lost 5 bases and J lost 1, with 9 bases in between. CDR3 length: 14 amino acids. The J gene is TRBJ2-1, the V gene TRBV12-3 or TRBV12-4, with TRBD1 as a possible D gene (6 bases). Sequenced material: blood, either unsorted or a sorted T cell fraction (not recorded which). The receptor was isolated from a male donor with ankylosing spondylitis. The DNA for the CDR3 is TGTGCCAGCAGTCGAAGGGGGTCCTACAATGAGCAGTTCTTC. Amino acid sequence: CASSRRGSYNEQFF.